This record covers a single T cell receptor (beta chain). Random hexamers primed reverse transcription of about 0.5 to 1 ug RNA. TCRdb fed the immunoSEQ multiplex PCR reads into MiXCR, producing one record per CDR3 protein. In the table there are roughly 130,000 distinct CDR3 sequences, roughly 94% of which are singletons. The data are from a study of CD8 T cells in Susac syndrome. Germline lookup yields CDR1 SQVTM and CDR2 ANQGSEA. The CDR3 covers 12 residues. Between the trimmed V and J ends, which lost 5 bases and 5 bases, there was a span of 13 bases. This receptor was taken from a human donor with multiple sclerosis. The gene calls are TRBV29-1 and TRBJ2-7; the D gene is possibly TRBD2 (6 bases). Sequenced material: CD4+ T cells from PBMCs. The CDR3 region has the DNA TGCAGCGTTCAAAAACCGGGGGACGAGCAGTACTTC. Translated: CSVQKPGDEQYF.